One and the same sample provided the 20 T cell receptor beta chains below, sequenced in a study of CD8 T cells in ankylosing spondylitis. Each CDR3 protein gets one entry after TCRdb re-called the 5' RACE reads with MiXCR. This table has 150,000 to 200,000 distinct CDR3 sequences, roughly 18% appearing once. Sequencing was carried out using blood, either unsorted or a sorted T cell fraction (not recorded which). The receptors shown here come from a male donor under 35 with ankylosing spondylitis or in good health (not recorded which).

This clonotype came up many times. The chain links TRBV12-3 or TRBV12-4 to TRBJ1-6, with D unclear. V shed 5 bases and J shed 4 bases, with 9 bases lying between them. The CDR3 has 14 residues. The CDR3 loop is CASSPTGYNSPLHF. The CDR3, as DNA: TGTGCCAGCAGTCCGACTGGTTATAATTCACCCCTCCACTTT.

This clonotype was counted at least ten times. The chain uses TRBV29-1 and TRBJ2-1; the D is unclear. The germline V gene encodes CDR1 SQVTM and CDR2 ANQGSEA. This CDR3 has 14 residues. Trimming cost V 1 base and J 0 bases, with 7 bases left between them. The CDR3 DNA is TGCAGCGTTGAAGTGGATAGCTCCTACAATGAGCAGTTCTTC. Protein product: CSVEVDSSYNEQFF.

The genes are TRBV6-1 and TRBJ1-3, with D perhaps matching TRBD1 (6 bases). The CDR3 totals 16 residues. V lost 6 bases and J 3 bases, leaving 18 bases between the germline ends. Germline V gene lookup returns CDR1 MNHNS and CDR2 SASEGT. Here the CDR3 reads CASSETQRGGGNTIYF. The CDR3 DNA follows: TGTGCCAGCAGCGAAACCCAACGAGGGGGTGGAAACACCATATATTTT.

Many counts were recorded for this clonotype. The rearrangement joins TRBV12-3 or TRBV12-4 to TRBJ2-1; 7 positions agree with TRBD2. The V gene end was trimmed by 2 bases and the J gene end by 9 bases; junction bases not matched to a gene: 13. CDR3 length: 16 residues. The CDR3 DNA follows: TGTGCCAGCAGTTTACCTGGAACCCTAGCGGCTGGTGAGCAGTTCTTC. Its protein product is CASSLPGTLAAGEQFF.

This clonotype was counted many times. This sequence joins TRBV15 and TRBJ2-3; D gene uncertain. This CDR3 has 12 amino acids. CDR1 is LNHNV and CDR2 is YYDKDF in the germline V gene (reference sequence). V was shortened by 5 bases and J by 2 bases, with 5 bases between the two germline ends. The CDR3 nucleotides read TGTGCCACCAGCCACTACACAGATACGCAGTATTTT. It is translated as CATSHYTDTQYF.

This clonotype was counted at least ten times. The V and J genes are TRBV3-1 and TRBJ1-2, with D unclear. Trimming shortened V by 1 base and J by 6 bases, and 6 bases separated the two germline ends. This CDR3 is 12 amino acids long. Germline CDR1 and CDR2: LGHDT and YNNKEL (reference sequence). The CDR3 DNA reads as TGTGCCAGCAGCCAAGCTGCAAATGGCTACACCTTC. It yields the protein CASSQAANGYTF.

Only a few counts were recorded for this clonotype. The J gene is TRBJ2-1, the V gene TRBV29-1; 11 bases line up with TRBD2. Germline CDR1 is SQVTM and CDR2 is ANQGSEA. V dropped 4 bases and J dropped 4; count of bases not matched to a gene: 0. The CDR3 length is 13 residues. The DNA of the CDR3 is TGCAGCGTTGGACTAGCGGGATACAATGAGCAGTTCTTC. Amino acids: CSVGLAGYNEQFF.

This clonotype has a count of ten or more. The chain couples TRBV11-3 to TRBJ2-1, with 9 bases fitting TRBD2. Per germline, CDR1 SGHNT and CDR2 YENEEA. This CDR3 spans 14 amino acids. After removal of 4 bases from V and 4 bases from J, the junction contained 2 bases not matched to a gene. The CDR3 here is CASSSREGYNEQFF. The CDR3 nucleotides are TGTGCCAGCAGCTCGCGGGAGGGATACAATGAGCAGTTCTTC.

This clonotype came up many times. The rearrangement uses TRBV10-3 and TRBJ1-1, with a weak D call TRBD1 (5 bases). This CDR3 is 13 amino acids long. V lost 5 bases and J 6 bases, leaving 13 bases between the germline ends. Per the germline V gene, CDR1 is ENHRY and CDR2 is SYGVKD. This CDR3 reads CAISTGPNPEAFF. The CDR3 nucleotides are TGTGCCATCAGTACGGGACCCAACCCTGAAGCTTTCTTT.

This clonotype was counted once. V and J are TRBV6-5 and TRBJ2-5; 9 positions agree with TRBD1. The V and J ends lost 0 bases and 5 bases, in that order; junction bases with no gene match: 7. The CDR3 length is 16 residues. Germline-derived CDR1 and CDR2 are MNHEY and SVGAGI. This CDR3 reads CASSYSLGQGDETQYF. The CDR3 bases are TGTGCCAGCAGTTACTCGCTGGGACAGGGAGATGAGACCCAGTACTTC.

Ten or more counts support this clonotype. This chain uses TRBV7-2 with TRBJ2-1, with 13 bases aligning to TRBD2. The CDR3 length is 15 residues. Germline-derived CDR1 and CDR2 are SGHTA and FQGNSA. Trimming took 7 bases from V and 8 from J; bases not matched to a gene: 8. The CDR3 is CASTPRTSGRYEQFF. The DNA of the CDR3 is TGTGCCAGCACCCCACGGACTAGCGGGAGATATGAGCAGTTCTTC.

This clonotype was counted ten times or more. The genes are TRBV29-1 and TRBJ1-1, with TRBD1 matching 7 bases. V lost 7 bases, J lost 0 bases, and 5 bases stayed unmatched. The CDR3 runs to 13 residues. CDR1 and CDR2 (germline): SQVTM, ANQGSEA. The CDR3 region has the DNA TGCAGCGCTTATCAGGGGGTGAACACTGAAGCTTTCTTT. This sequence encodes CSAYQGVNTEAFF.

This clonotype was picked up many times. The chain is built from TRBV2 and TRBJ2-7, with 9 bases fitting TRBD2. V lost 3 bases to trimming and J lost 7 bases; unmatched junction nucleotides: 13. This CDR3 region has 16 residues. Looked up from germline, CDR1 is SNHLY and CDR2 is FYNNEI. CDR3 DNA: TGTGCCAGCAGTGATCCTGCAGCGGGAGGTTCTGAAGAGCAGTACGTC. Its protein is CASSDPAAGGSEEQYV.

This clonotype showed up many times. The chain joins TRBV7-6 to TRBJ1-6, with a possible D match to TRBD1 (6 bases). There are 13 residues in the CDR3. Germline CDR1 SGHVS, CDR2 FNYEAQ. Trimming cost V 6 bases and J 10 bases, with 13 bases left between them. CDR3 nucleotide sequence: TGTGCCAGCAGTGGGGGGCTGGTATCACCCCTCCACTTT. Translating it yields CASSGGLVSPLHF.

The genes are TRBV29-1 and TRBJ2-2; D remains ambiguous. The CDR3 totals 13 residues. Germline V gives CDR1 SQVTM, CDR2 ANQGSEA. V was trimmed by 4 bases and J by 2 bases, leaving 8 bases between them. CDR3 DNA sequence: TGCAGCGTTGTTGCGCCCAACACCGGGGAGCTGTTTTTT. It is translated as CSVVAPNTGELFF.

This clonotype was observed many times. The chain joins TRBV12-3 or TRBV12-4 to TRBJ2-5; 7 bases align to TRBD1. The CDR3 sequence is 15 residues long. V dropped 6 bases and J dropped 1; count of bases not matched to a gene: 8. The CDR3 protein is CASSPRQGSQETQYF. CDR3 DNA: TGTGCCAGCAGCCCCCGACAGGGAAGCCAAGAGACCCAGTACTTC.

This clonotype was seen many times. The CDR3 reads CASSISGSSHNEQFF. The CDR3 bases are TGTGCCAGCAGTATAAGCGGGAGTTCCCACAATGAGCAGTTCTTC. V and J are TRBV27 and TRBJ2-1, with TRBD2 matching 8 bases. Germline V gene lookup returns CDR1 MNHEY and CDR2 SMNVEV (reference sequence). The CDR3 loop spans 15 amino acids. V was pared by 5 bases and J by 5 bases, with 8 bases of the junction left unmatched.

Here the CDR3 reads CASSPRRGQAMNTEAFF. The CDR3 DNA is TGTGCCAGCTCACCACGAAGGGGACAGGCCATGAACACTGAAGCTTTCTTT. This chain uses TRBV18 with TRBJ1-1, with 8 bases aligning to TRBD1. The CDR3 has 17 residues. Germline V gene lookup returns CDR1 KGHSH and CDR2 LQKENI. Trimming removed 1 base from V and 0 bases from J; junction bases left unmatched: 7.

In its sample, this clonotype was seen many times. This rearrangement joins TRBV10-3 to TRBJ2-5; the match to TRBD2 covers 11 bases. The trim removed 4 bases at V and 1 base at J, leaving 11 bases unmatched. Germline loops: CDR1 ENHRY, CDR2 SYGVKD. The CDR3 consists of 18 residues. The CDR3 reads CAISGTSGRSLAQETQYF. CDR3 coding DNA: TGTGCCATCAGTGGAACTAGCGGGAGATCCCTGGCCCAAGAGACCCAGTACTTC.

This chain connects TRBV5-5 to TRBJ2-2, with unresolved D. The CDR3 runs 15 residues. Germline V lookup: CDR1 SGHKS, CDR2 YYEKEE (reference sequence). V shed 3 bases and J shed 0 bases, with 9 bases lying between them. DNA for the CDR3: TGTGCCAGCAGCTCAAACACAGCGAACACCGGGGAGCTGTTTTTT. The encoded protein is CASSSNTANTGELFF.